The rows below give T cell receptor beta chains drawn from one sample of a study of blood T cell repertoires in COVID-19. Only in-frame clones appear in the TCRdb table, and some are missing; sequencing was by immunoSEQ multiplex PCR. The repertoire has roughly 320,000 clones, approximately 91% of them found once; the top ten carry approximately 4.1%. What was sequenced was PBMCs or T cells enriched from blood (not recorded which). Every receptor here comes from a woman in her twenties or thirties who had been exposed to COVID-19. Each CDR3 is given with its conserved first and last residue. A D gene is named only where the DNA matches it firmly.

D: TRBD1; J: TRBJ2-1; V: TRBV5-1; CDR3: CASASRQGALNEQFF
D: NA; J: TRBJ1-1; V: TRBV5-1; CDR3: CASSSSGGRGNTEAFF
D: TRBD1; J: TRBJ1-2; V: TRBV29-1; CDR3: CSARARIDRAGGYTF
D: TRBD1; J: TRBJ1-2; V: TRBV10-3; CDR3: CATGTGERVWGYTF
D: TRBD1; J: TRBJ1-1; V: TRBV6-2/TRBV6-3; CDR3: CASSYTGTGGTEAFF
D: TRBD1; J: TRBJ1-6; V: TRBV6-5; CDR3: CASRDRSSYNSPLHF
D: TRBD2; J: TRBJ2-7; V: TRBV7-6; CDR3: CASSSGLASEQYF
D: TRBD2; J: TRBJ2-7; V: TRBV4-1; CDR3: CASSQTTSGGARSYEQYF
D: NA; J: TRBJ1-6; V: TRBV6-5; CDR3: CASSSRENHSPLHF
D: TRBD2; J: TRBJ2-3; V: TRBV28; CDR3: CASSFPGGGTDTQYF
D: NA; J: TRBJ1-2; V: TRBV9; CDR3: CASSLDPEQVVYGYTF
D: TRBD2; J: TRBJ2-7; V: TRBV7-2; CDR3: CASSPQTSGGYEQYF
D: TRBD1; J: TRBJ1-4; V: TRBV15; CDR3: CATSGQGVRGEKLFF
D: TRBD1; J: TRBJ2-7; V: TRBV4-1; CDR3: CASSYRDRGPYEQYF
D: NA; J: TRBJ1-2; V: TRBV7-9; CDR3: CASSPSPWEPYGYTF
D: NA; J: TRBJ1-6; V: TRBV19; CDR3: CASSGWTNNSPLHF
D: TRBD2; J: TRBJ2-1; V: TRBV19; CDR3: CASSRPGLARTNEQFF
D: TRBD2; J: TRBJ2-1; V: TRBV7-3; CDR3: CASSISGGSYNEQFF
D: NA; J: TRBJ1-1; V: TRBV5-6; CDR3: CASSLVRGYPPSEAFF
D: NA; J: TRBJ2-3; V: TRBV7-3; CDR3: CASSFLGGSTDTQYF
D: NA; J: TRBJ1-3; V: TRBV14; CDR3: CASSQLGNTIYF
D: NA; J: TRBJ2-5; V: TRBV18; CDR3: CASSRQHLPYQETQYF
D: NA; J: TRBJ2-2; V: TRBV29-1; CDR3: CSARLGGANTGELFF
D: NA; J: TRBJ2-7; V: TRBV27; CDR3: CARETGIVINEQYF
D: TRBD2; J: TRBJ2-3; V: TRBV19; CDR3: CASSIYGGANTQYF
D: TRBD1; J: TRBJ2-7; V: TRBV7-9; CDR3: CASSGGTGDFREQYF
D: NA; J: TRBJ1-6; V: TRBV3-1/TRBV3-2; CDR3: CASSLAGVSPLHF
D: TRBD1; J: TRBJ1-1; V: TRBV5-1; CDR3: CASSLVDPTPGQVNTEAFF
D: NA; J: TRBJ1-2; V: TRBV18; CDR3: CASSPRGGRGYTF
D: NA; J: TRBJ1-3; V: TRBV24-1; CDR3: CATSDLPGNSGNTIYF
D: NA; J: TRBJ2-5; V: TRBV10-3; CDR3: CAISGKTGEGETQYF